This T cell receptor (beta chain) appears in the sequencing data of a study of CD8 T cells in ankylosing spondylitis. Overall study findings and caveats: Matched ankylosing spondylitis synovial fluid reportedly contained a significantly enriched population of disease-linked clones.

From germline, CDR1 is KGHDR and CDR2 SFDVKD. The CDR3 sequence is 13 residues long. Trimming pared 9 bases from V and 6 bases from J, leaving 15 bases between. Concerning this clonotype: Its antigen is not identified.

Quantitative molecular-barcoded 5'-RACE generated the TCR beta libraries. TCRdb re-derived calls from the 5' RACE reads in MiXCR, one entry per CDR3 protein. This sample has 150,000 to 200,000 distinct CDR3 sequences; roughly 11% occur once, and the top ten carry around 29%. The origin of this receptor is a male donor with ankylosing spondylitis or in good health (not recorded which). The sample consisted of blood, either unsorted or a sorted T cell fraction (not recorded which). The rearrangement links TRBV24-1 to TRBJ2-3; D is tentatively TRBD1 or TRBD2 (5 bases each). In DNA, the CDR3 is TGTGCCACCGCTTGGACTGGGACGGATACGCAGTATTTT. This codes for CATAWTGTDTQYF.